This TCR beta chain stems from a study of blood T cell repertoires in COVID-19. On the study more broadly: Samples of COVID-19 (acute and convalescent) were obtained from the United States, Italy and Spain.

Remarks on this clone: This specimen includes other DNA sequences encoding the same CDR3.

The data were produced by immunoSEQ multiplex PCR, yet TCRdb's version contains in-frame clones alone and is incomplete. This table holds about 210,000 clones, roughly four fifths found once. The material sequenced was peripheral blood. The sequence came from a woman of 80 years or more with COVID-19, enrolled during active disease.

The CDR3 nucleotides are TGTGCCAGCAGCCAGCCGGGACTAGCGTCCGAGCAGTACTTC. Residues: CASSQPGLASEQYF. The chain has TRBV3-1 (or the pseudogene TRBV3-2) and TRBJ2-7, with 10 positions matching TRBD2. CDR1 is LGHDT, CDR2 YNNKEL, per germline (reference sequence). This CDR3 spans 14 amino acids. With V trimmed by 3 bases and J by 6 bases, 5 bases remained unmatched.